This TCR beta chain was documented in a study of regulatory T cells in long-lasting Graves disease. Study-wide results and limits: Under persistent disease, TRBV28, TRBJ1-2 and TRBJ2-5 were used preferentially.

V lost 3 bases to trimming and J lost 6 bases, with 8 bases between them. CDR3 size: 12 residues. Germline V gives CDR1 MDHEN, CDR2 SYDVKM. Relying on iRepertoire HTBI primers and Arm-PCR of CDR3 regions, the team built TCR beta libraries. TCRdb itself ran the multiplex PCR reads through MiXCR, one entry per CDR3 protein. This table holds 450,000 to 500,000 distinct CDR3 sequences, roughly 15% found once. This clonotype occurred many times. As yet, its antigen is unknown. Documented time point: newly diagnosed GD, antithyroid drugs for less than 3 months. Generation of the TCR library employed RNA extracted from PBMCs. The data were also submitted as part of a second study, on T cells in Graves' hyperthyroidism and ophthalmopathy. That work states: Peripheral blood also featured most of the thyroid clonotypes expanded above 0.001.

The chain recombines TRBV28 with TRBJ1-1; D unclear. The clonotype comes from a man aged 35 to 55 with Graves disease. The starting material was peripheral blood mononuclear cells (PBMCs), obtained at new diagnosis, from a patient treated with antithyroid drugs. CDR3 amino acids: CASSFIKAEAFF. In DNA, the CDR3 is TGTGCCAGCAGTTTTATAAAGGCTGAAGCTTTCTTT.